What follows describes a single TCR beta chain. The antigen is unknown. Libraries were prepared by immunoSEQ multiplex PCR; TCRdb keeps only in-frame clonotypes and omits some of them. The table has about 4,900 clones, roughly 40% seen once. This entry belongs to a study of sequential checkpoint blockade in melanoma. As for the study in general: Twenty-two patients had tumor biopsies before treatment and at week 13.

The sample's treatment: randomized to nivolumab then ipilimumab (arm A) or the reverse (arm B). Study-wide results and caveats: Tumor T-cell fraction and clonality correlated with PD-L1 and CD8+ counts.

The CDR3 is 12 residues long. V was cut by 4 bases and J by 6 bases, with 10 bases left in between. Germline V gene sequence: CDR1 KGHSH, CDR2 LQKENI. Sequences were derived from tumor tissue (inferred from file names), sampled from a patient given nivolumab and ipilimumab in sequence. The source of this sequence is a human donor with melanoma. This chain joins TRBV18 and TRBJ2-7; D is undetermined. This CDR3 is CASSLWEGEQYF. DNA of the CDR3: TGTGCCAGCTCACTATGGGAAGGCGAGCAGTACTTC.